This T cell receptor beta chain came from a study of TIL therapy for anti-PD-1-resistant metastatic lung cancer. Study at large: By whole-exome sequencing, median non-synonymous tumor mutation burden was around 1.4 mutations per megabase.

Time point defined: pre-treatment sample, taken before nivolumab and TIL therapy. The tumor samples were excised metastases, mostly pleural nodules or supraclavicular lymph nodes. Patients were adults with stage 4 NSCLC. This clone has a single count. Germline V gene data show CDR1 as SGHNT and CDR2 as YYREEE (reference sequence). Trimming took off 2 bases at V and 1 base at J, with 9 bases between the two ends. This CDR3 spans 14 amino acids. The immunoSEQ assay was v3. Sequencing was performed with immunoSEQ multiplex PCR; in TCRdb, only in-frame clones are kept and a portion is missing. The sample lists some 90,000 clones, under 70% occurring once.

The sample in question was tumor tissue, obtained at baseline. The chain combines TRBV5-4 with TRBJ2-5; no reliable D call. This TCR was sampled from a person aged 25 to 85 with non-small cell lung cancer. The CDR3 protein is CASSFRHLQETQYF. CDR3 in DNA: TGTGCCAGCAGCTTCCGACACCTCCAAGAGACCCAGTACTTC. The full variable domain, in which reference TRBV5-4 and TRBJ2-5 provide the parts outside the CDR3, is ETGVTQSPTHLIKTRGQQVTLRCSSQSGHNTVSWYQQALGQGPQFIFQYYREEENGRGNFPPRFSGLQFPNYSSELNVNALELDDSALYLCASSFRHLQETQYFGPGTRLLVL.